These 22 T cell receptor beta chains came from one sample sequenced in a study of T-cell memory formation after mild COVID-19. TCRdb called the 5' RACE reads again in MiXCR, with one record for every CDR3 protein. This sample has about 400,000 distinct CDR3 sequences; 20% to 25% occur once, and the top ten carry around 12%. Sequenced sample: PBMCs or a T cell subset sorted from them (not recorded which). Every receptor here comes from an adult woman who had mild COVID-19 (a few samples of this study predate the infection). Cell type and time point are not known.

This clonotype was recorded at least ten times. The junction differs from germline at one of its ends, possibly a read error. V and J are TRBV7-7 and TRBJ2-3; D not resolved. Germline loops: CDR1 SSHAT, CDR2 FNYEAQ (reference sequence). The CDR3 is made up of 15 amino acids. CDR3 sequence reads: CASSRRPFSTDTQYF. CDR3 nucleotides: TGTGCTAGCAGCCGCAGGCCCTTTAGCACAGATACGCAGTATTTT.

This clonotype was picked up many times. The V call is TRBV4-2, the J call TRBJ2-4; TRBD2 aligns across 8 bases. After removal of 4 bases from V and 6 bases from J, the junction contained 8 bases not matched to a gene. In germline, CDR1 is LGHNA, CDR2 YNFKEQ. The CDR3 spans 15 residues. Here the CDR3 DNA reads TGTGCCAGCAGCCCCGAGAGCGGGGGTGGAAACATTCAGTACTTC. This gives the protein CASSPESGGGNIQYF.

The rearrangement joins TRBV20-1 to TRBJ1-2; no definite D call. The ends were cut back, 3 bases at V and 4 bases at J, with 12 bases in the middle. This CDR3 contains 13 residues. Germline CDR1 is DFQATT and CDR2 is SNEGSKA (reference sequence). CDR3 residues: CSASGYRSYGYTF. The CDR3 DNA reads TGCAGTGCTAGTGGATATAGAAGCTATGGCTACACCTTC.

In this sample, this clonotype turned up many times. The chain employs TRBV20-1 and TRBJ2-7, with D perhaps TRBD1 (6 bases). Deletions cut 6 bases from V and 5 bases from J, with 14 bases between. The CDR3 runs 12 residues. CDR1 is DFQATT and CDR2 is SNEGSKA in the germline V gene (reference sequence). DNA for the CDR3: TGCAGTGCCACAGGGTATAAGGACGAGCAGTACTTC. The encoded protein is CSATGYKDEQYF.

This clonotype was observed at least ten times. The chain employs TRBV12-3 or TRBV12-4 and TRBJ1-1, with 8 positions matching TRBD1. V gave up 7 bases and J gave up 3 bases; unmatched junction bases: 10. CDR3 size: 15 residues. The CDR3: CASTRGQGLYTEAFF. Written as DNA, the CDR3 is TGTGCCAGCACCCGAGGACAGGGTTTGTACACTGAAGCTTTCTTT.

This chain uses TRBV15 with TRBJ2-1; the D gene is possibly TRBD1 (7 bases). V lost 1 base, J lost 5 bases, and 18 bases lay in between. CDR3 length: 17 residues. Germline V lookup: CDR1 LNHNV, CDR2 YYDKDF (reference sequence). CDR3 sequence (DNA): TGTGCCACCAGCAGAGTGCGCGGCGGGACAGCAAACAATGAGCAGTTCTTC. It encodes CATSRVRGGTANNEQFF.

This clonotype was detected only a few times. This chain connects TRBV20-1 to TRBJ1-4, with D unresolved. This CDR3 contains 12 residues. Germline CDR1 DFQATT, CDR2 SNEGSKA (reference sequence). Trimming stripped 5 bases from V and 5 bases from J, with 9 bases between. CDR3 nucleotides: TGCAGTGCTGCGACGCGGAATGAAAAACTGTTTTTT. This encodes CSAATRNEKLFF.

With respect to this clonotype: At one boundary the junction diverges from the germline segment, which might be a read error. The chain employs TRBV5-1 and TRBJ2-2, with D tentatively TRBD1 or TRBD2 (5 bases each). CDR1 and CDR2 (germline): SGHRS, YFSETQ. The CDR3 consists of 15 residues. CDR3 in amino acids: CASEISGTKTGELFF. As DNA, the CDR3 is TGCGCCAGCGAGATCTCCGGGACGAAGACCGGGGAGCTGTTTTTT. The full variable domain, in which reference TRBV5-1 and TRBJ2-2 provide the parts outside the CDR3, is KAGVTQTPRYLIKTRGQQVTLSCSPISGHRSVSWYQQTPGQGLQFLFEYFSETQRNKGNFPGRFSGRQFSNSRSEMNVSTLELGDSALYLCASEISGTKTGELFFGEGSRLTVL.

This clonotype was detected ten times or more. This chain uses TRBV12-3 or TRBV12-4 with TRBJ1-6, with D possibly being TRBD1 (5 bases). The V gene lost 6 bases and the J gene lost 4 bases, with 13 bases spanning the gap. This CDR3 region has 15 residues. The CDR3 DNA reads as TGTGCCAGCAGCTACCGGGACCGGTATAATTCACCCCTCCACTTT. This codes for CASSYRDRYNSPLHF.

The chain combines TRBV7-2 with TRBJ1-2, with D possibly TRBD1 on 5 matching bases. Between the trimmed V and J ends, which lost 2 bases and 4 bases, there was a span of 11 bases. The CDR3 covers 14 residues. The germline gives CDR1 SGHTA, CDR2 FQGNSA. CDR3 DNA: TGTGCCAGCAGCTTATATCAGGGACCCTATGGCTACACCTTC. Protein sequence: CASSLYQGPYGYTF.

This clonotype appeared a few times. The rearrangement joins TRBV20-1 to TRBJ2-7; D gene unclear. CDR1 DFQATT and CDR2 SNEGSKA come from the germline V gene (reference sequence). The CDR3 is 13 residues long. Trimming removed 0 bases from V and 1 base from J, with 7 bases in between. The CDR3 DNA sequence: TGCAGTGCTAGAGATCCCCAGTCCTACGAGCAGTACTTC. Protein sequence: CSARDPQSYEQYF.

On this clonotype: A much larger clonotype is one base distant, so this may be a read error. The V and J genes are TRBV11-2 and TRBJ1-2; D is undetermined. The germline gives CDR1 SGHAT, CDR2 FQNNGV. The V end lost 2 bases, the J end lost 3 bases, and 7 bases lay between the germline ends. The CDR3 consists of 13 residues. The chain's CDR3 is CASSLTRDYGYTF. The CDR3 region has the DNA TGTGCCAGCAGCTTAACGAGGGACTATGGCTACACCTTC.

V and J are TRBV5-1 and TRBJ1-1; TRBD1 matches 7 bases. Germline V gives CDR1 SGHRS, CDR2 YFSETQ. CDR3 length equals 15 residues. Trimming took 0 bases from V and 4 from J; bases not matched to a gene: 6. CDR3 DNA: TGCGCCAGCAGCTTGGATGGGGCAGGGGGCACTGAAGCTTTCTTT. Encoded protein: CASSLDGAGGTEAFF.

The chain is built from TRBV20-1 and TRBJ2-7; no clear D gene. The CDR3 covers 15 residues. Per the germline V gene, CDR1 is DFQATT and CDR2 is SNEGSKA (reference sequence). V lost 3 bases, J lost 3 bases, and 18 bases lay in between. The CDR3 spells CSARAGQTWVYEQYF. CDR3 nucleotides: TGCAGTGCTAGGGCAGGTCAGACCTGGGTCTACGAGCAGTACTTC.

The rearrangement uses TRBV7-2 and TRBJ2-3; 13 positions match TRBD2. V trimming: 3 bases; J trimming: 1 base; junction bases outside the gene matches: 7. The CDR3 is 18 residues long. Germline V lookup: CDR1 SGHTA, CDR2 FQGNSA. In DNA, the CDR3 is TGTGCCAGCAGCTTCGGGGGACTAGCGGGGCCACGCACAGATACGCAGTATTTT. Translating it yields CASSFGGLAGPRTDTQYF.

The table lists this clonotype with a few counts. The chain joins TRBV5-1 to TRBJ2-1, with 12 bases fitting TRBD2. J was trimmed by 12 bases and V by 4 bases; bases with no gene match: 17. Germline V gene sequence: CDR1 SGHRS, CDR2 YFSETQ. The CDR3 runs to 17 residues. In DNA, the CDR3 is TGCGCCAGCAGCCCGCGGACTAGCGGGATCGCCAGCCATGTGCAGTTCTTC. Translated, it gives CASSPRTSGIASHVQFF.

In its sample, this clonotype was seen a few times. The rearrangement links TRBV20-1 to TRBJ2-2; no clear D. This CDR3 has 14 amino acids. The germline V gene has CDR1 DFQATT and CDR2 SNEGSKA (reference sequence). Trimming removed 3 bases from V and 0 bases from J, with 8 bases in between. Here the CDR3 reads CSASFQTNTGELFF. The CDR3 DNA reads as TGCAGTGCTAGTTTTCAGACGAACACCGGGGAGCTGTTTTTT.

The rearrangement links TRBV24-1 to TRBJ2-1; TRBD1 matches at 9 bases. The trim removed 4 bases at V and 2 bases at J, leaving 5 bases unmatched. The CDR3 has 16 amino acids. Germline V gene lookup returns CDR1 KGHDR and CDR2 SFDVKD. The CDR3 here is CATSDRGQGAYNEQFF. Written as DNA, the CDR3 is TGTGCCACCAGTGACCGGGGACAGGGAGCCTACAATGAGCAGTTCTTC.

Only a few counts were recorded for this clonotype. The chain has TRBV7-9 and TRBJ2-5, with D perhaps matching TRBD1 or TRBD2 (6 bases each). This CDR3 comprises 14 residues. Between the trimmed V and J ends, which lost 5 bases and 5 bases, there was a span of 15 bases. Germline CDR1 and CDR2: SEHNR and FQNEAQ (reference sequence). The CDR3 loop is CASSPEGGWETQYF. CDR3 sequence (DNA): TGTGCCAGCAGCCCGGAGGGGGGCTGGGAGACCCAGTACTTC.

This clonotype was detected a few times. The chain uses TRBV24-1 and TRBJ2-5, with 8 bases lining up with TRBD1. Per germline, CDR1 KGHDR and CDR2 SFDVKD. This CDR3 is 15 amino acids long. Trimming took 1 base from V and 0 from J; bases not matched to a gene: 0. The CDR3 region has the DNA TGTGCCACCAGTGATTTACAGGGGGACCAAGAGACCCAGTACTTC. Residues: CATSDLQGDQETQYF.

This clonotype has a handful of counts. The chain carries TRBV10-3 and TRBJ1-6, with D maybe TRBD1 (5 bases). In germline, CDR1 is ENHRY, CDR2 SYGVKD. This CDR3 is 12 amino acids long. Deletions cut 10 bases from V and 13 bases from J, with 17 bases between. CDR3 residues: CASSRDGFPLHF. DNA of the CDR3: TGTGCCAGCTCCAGGGATGGATTTCCCCTCCACTTT.

V gene TRBV6-5 combines with J gene TRBJ1-2, with D hard to call. The germline gives CDR1 MNHEY, CDR2 SVGAGI. The length of the CDR3 is 13 residues. Trimming shortened V by 2 bases and J by 6 bases, and 10 bases separated the two germline ends. CDR3 nucleotide sequence: TGTGCCAGCAGTTACCCCGGGTCCGATGGCTACACCTTC. It yields the protein CASSYPGSDGYTF.